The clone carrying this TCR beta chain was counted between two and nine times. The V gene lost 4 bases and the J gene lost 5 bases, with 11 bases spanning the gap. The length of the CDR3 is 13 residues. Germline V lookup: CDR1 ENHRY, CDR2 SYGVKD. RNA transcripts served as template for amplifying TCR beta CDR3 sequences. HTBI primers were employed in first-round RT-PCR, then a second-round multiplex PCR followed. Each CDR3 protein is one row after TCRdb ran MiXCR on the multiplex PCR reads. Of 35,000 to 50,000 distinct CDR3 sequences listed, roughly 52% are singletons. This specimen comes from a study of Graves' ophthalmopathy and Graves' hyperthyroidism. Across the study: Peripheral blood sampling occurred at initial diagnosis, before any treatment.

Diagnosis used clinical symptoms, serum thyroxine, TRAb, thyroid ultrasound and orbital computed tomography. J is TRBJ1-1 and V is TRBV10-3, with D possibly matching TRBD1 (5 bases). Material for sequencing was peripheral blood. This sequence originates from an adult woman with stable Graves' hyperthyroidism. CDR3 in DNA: TGTGCCATCAGTGGCAAGTCAGGGACTGAAGCTTTCTTT. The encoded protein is CAISGKSGTEAFF.